This T cell receptor beta chain derives from a study of chemoradiotherapy in HPV16-positive cancers. Repeated repertoire sampling spanned the course of chemoradiotherapy. Produced via immunoSEQ multiplex PCR; TCRdb's table is partial and in-frame only. The profile shows roughly 9,800 clones, 65% to 70% of them singletons. CDR1 and CDR2 (germline): MNHEY, SVGAGI. V dropped 2 bases and J dropped 8 bases, with 12 bases sitting between them. The CDR3 loop spans 13 amino acids. The biological material was taken from a patient who underwent chemoradiotherapy. The V call is TRBV6-5, the J call TRBJ1-1; no definite D call. The clonotype comes from a human donor with HPV-associated anogenital cancer. The CDR3 DNA sequence: TGTGCCAGCAGTTACCTTAACCTTGCGGAAGCTTTCTTT. This sequence encodes CASSYLNLAEAFF.